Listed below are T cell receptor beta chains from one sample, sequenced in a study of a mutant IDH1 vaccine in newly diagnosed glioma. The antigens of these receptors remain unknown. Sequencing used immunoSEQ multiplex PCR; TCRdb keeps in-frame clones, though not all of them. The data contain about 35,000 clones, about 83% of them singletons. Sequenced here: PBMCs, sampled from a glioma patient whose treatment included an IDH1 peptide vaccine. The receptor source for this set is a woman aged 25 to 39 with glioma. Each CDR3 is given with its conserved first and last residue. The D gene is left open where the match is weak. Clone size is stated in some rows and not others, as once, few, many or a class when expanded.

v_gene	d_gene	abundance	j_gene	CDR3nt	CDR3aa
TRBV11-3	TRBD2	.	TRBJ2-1	TGTGCCAGCAGCCTCTCGGGAAGCGGGGGACGGAACAATGAGCAGTTCTTC	CASSLSGSGGRNNEQFF
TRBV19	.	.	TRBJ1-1	TGTGCCAGTAGTATCACAGGCGGCTTCGGGGGTGAAGCTTTCTTT	CASSITGGFGGEAFF
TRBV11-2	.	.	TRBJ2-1	TGTGCCAGCAGCTTAATAGGAGAGCAGTTCTTC	CASSLIGEQFF
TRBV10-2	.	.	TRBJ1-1	TGCGCCAGCAGAGGCGAAGTAGCTTTCTTT	CASRGEVAFF
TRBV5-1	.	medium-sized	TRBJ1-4	TGCGCCAGCAGCTTGGCCGGGGGAGTTAATGAAAAACTGTTTTTT	CASSLAGGVNEKLFF
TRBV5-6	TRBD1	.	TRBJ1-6	TGTGCCAGCAGCTGGGCGGACAGGGGAGCTTCACCCCTCCACTTT	CASSWADRGASPLHF
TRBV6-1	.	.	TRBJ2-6	TGTGCCAGCAGTGATTGGAGCTCTGGGGCCAACGTCCTGACTTTC	CASSDWSSGANVLTF
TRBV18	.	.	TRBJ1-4	TGTGCCAGCTCACCAGTTGCGGGGGCTGGTAATGAAAAACTGTTTTTT	CASSPVAGAGNEKLFF
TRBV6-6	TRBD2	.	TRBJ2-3	TGTGCCAGCAGTGGGACTAGCGGGGGGAGGGGGTATACGCAGTATTTT	CASSGTSGGRGYTQYF
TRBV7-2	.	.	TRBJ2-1	TGTGCCAGCAGCTTCCTGGACACGAATGAGCAGTTCTTC	CASSFLDTNEQFF
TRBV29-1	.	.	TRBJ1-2	TGCAGCGTTGAGTCGGGGGGCAGTGGCTACACCTTC	CSVESGGSGYTF
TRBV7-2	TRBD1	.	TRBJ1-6	TGTGCCAGCAGCTTAGTGGGACAGGGGGGGTCACCCCTCCACTTT	CASSLVGQGGSPLHF
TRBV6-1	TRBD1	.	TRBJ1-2	TGTGCCAGCAGCACGACAGGGGCGGCAGGGGGCTACACCTTC	CASSTTGAAGGYTF
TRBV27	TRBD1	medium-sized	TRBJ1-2	TGTGCCAGCAGTTTAAGGGGACAGGGGGCAAAATATGGCTACACCTTC	CASSLRGQGAKYGYTF
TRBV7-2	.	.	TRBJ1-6	TGTGCCAGCAGCTTAGGGGTAGGCTATAATTCACCCCTCCACTTT	CASSLGVGYNSPLHF